The present T cell receptor (beta chain) was sequenced within a study of B cell selection in AIRE deficiency. Comment on this clone: Its matching antigen is unknown.

Study outcomes and limitations: Only around a tenth of 3,500 to 4,500 shared Treg sequences were patient-specific; about 33% healthy-specific. Around a third of healthy-donor shared Treg TCRbeta sequences appeared in patient Tconv cells.

Regulatory T cells were sorted as CD4+CD25hiCD127low/negative cells. Control samples were from healthy, unrelated donors. The authors' processing: Treg pools: some 5x10^4 distinct patient, under 100,000 donor TCRbeta sequences. Assay: immunoSEQ multiplex PCR; the TCRdb copy retains only in-frame clones and omits some. The D gene and trimming were derived from the DNA, and the V and J assignments and clone size from that table. The sample has 28,000 or so clones; 92% are singletons. Germline CDR1 reads ENHRY; CDR2 reads SYGVKD. V shed 3 bases and J 9 bases; nucleotides not matched to a gene: 10. The CDR3 sequence is 17 residues long.

Sequenced: CD4+CD25+ Tregs sorted from PBMCs. The chain employs TRBV10-3 and TRBJ2-1, with 14 bases that match TRBD2. The receptor comes from a human donor in good health. CDR3 sequence reads: CAISDLPTSGGVGEQFF. The CDR3 DNA follows: TGTGCCATCAGTGATCTTCCGACTAGCGGGGGGGTTGGTGAGCAGTTCTTC.